A selection of T cell receptor beta chains follows, all from one sample in a study of shared clonotypes between healthy human individuals. Some clones are missing from TCRdb's copy, which holds only in-frame ones; the method was immunoSEQ multiplex PCR. Of millions of clones in the sample, about 93% are singletons; the top ten hold approximately 1.7%. The sequencing sample was made of naive CD8+ T cells from PBMCs. The receptors derive from a man between 18 and 29 years old in good health. Some clones in this sample may be carry-over from other donors' samples. Each CDR3 is given with its conserved first and last residue. Fields, in order: CDR3 length, clone size, V gene, J gene, D gene, CDR3 protein, CDR3 DNA. The D gene is left open where the match is weak. Rows may omit the clone size; those that give it use once, few, many or a size class.

18	.	TRBV10-3	TRBJ2-2	TRBD1	CAISGTGAPPVNTGELFF	TGTGCCATCAGCGGGACAGGGGCTCCCCCTGTTAACACCGGGGAGCTGTTTTTT
15	.	TRBV4-1	TRBJ1-1	.	CASSQVWGSNTEAFF	TGCGCCAGCAGCCAAGTGTGGGGGTCGAACACTGAAGCTTTCTTT
14	once	TRBV4-1	TRBJ2-7	.	CASSHSEQDYEQYF	TGCGCCAGCAGCCATAGCGAACAGGACTACGAGCAGTACTTC
16	.	TRBV7-9	TRBJ1-3	.	CASSVAPMAPGNTIYF	TGTGCCAGCAGCGTAGCGCCGATGGCCCCTGGAAACACCATATATTTT
12	.	TRBV7-9	TRBJ2-1	.	CASSVVYNEQFF	TGTGCCAGCAGCGTAGTCTACAATGAGCAGTTCTTC
16	.	TRBV21-1	TRBJ1-1	.	CASSKVVRQMNTEAFF	TGTGCCAGCAGCAAAGTAGTTAGACAGATGAACACTGAAGCTTTCTTT
15	.	TRBV5-6	TRBJ2-7	.	CASSLPGTRNSEQYF	TGTGCCAGCAGCTTACCCGGGACCCGGAACTCCGAGCAGTACTTC
16	.	TRBV6-6	TRBJ2-5	.	CASSYTRLGGEDGQYF	TGTGCCAGCAGTTACACTAGACTGGGAGGAGAAGACGGCCAGTACTTC
15	.	TRBV11-2	TRBJ2-7	TRBD2	CASSGVAGNPYEQYF	TGTGCCAGCAGCGGAGTAGCGGGAAATCCCTACGAGCAGTACTTC
16	.	TRBV19	TRBJ2-3	TRBD2	CASSIASGPWVDTQYF	TGTGCCAGTAGTATAGCTAGCGGGCCCTGGGTGGATACGCAGTATTTT
14	.	TRBV27	TRBJ2-7	.	CASSSIGSPLEQYF	TGTGCCAGCAGCTCGATCGGGAGCCCCCTGGAGCAGTACTTC
12	.	TRBV11-2	TRBJ1-1	.	CASSLRGTEAFF	TGTGCCAGCAGCTTGAGAGGAACTGAAGCTTTCTTT
17	.	TRBV27	TRBJ2-3	TRBD2	CASSYIGTSGPEDTQYF	TGTGCCAGCAGTTATATCGGGACTAGCGGACCGGAGGATACGCAGTATTTT
18	.	TRBV4-2	TRBJ2-2	TRBD2	CASSLYPSELAATGELFF	TGTGCCAGCAGCCTTTACCCTTCGGAGCTAGCGGCCACCGGGGAGCTGTTTTTT
13	.	TRBV7-2	TRBJ2-7	.	CASSLAAGREQYF	TGTGCCAGCAGCTTAGCGGCAGGGAGGGAGCAGTACTTC
17	.	TRBV4-2	TRBJ2-2	.	CASRQLGGALNTGELFF	TGTGCCAGCAGGCAACTCGGGGGTGCCCTGAACACCGGGGAGCTGTTTTTT
15	few	TRBV28	TRBJ2-7	.	CASSPLLGLLARQYF	TGTGCCAGCAGCCCCTTACTGGGGCTCCTAGCTAGGCAGTACTTC
13	.	TRBV7-9	TRBJ1-1	.	CASSLSSRTEAFF	TGTGCCAGCAGCTTATCGAGCAGGACTGAAGCTTTCTTT
13	.	TRBV27	TRBJ2-7	.	CASSFGFRYEQYF	TGTGCCAGCAGTTTCGGCTTTCGATACGAGCAGTACTTC
15	.	TRBV5-4	TRBJ2-7	.	CASSLNGGSNYEQYF	TGTGCCAGCAGCTTGAATGGGGGGTCGAACTACGAGCAGTACTTC
18	.	TRBV28	TRBJ1-1	.	CASSFKIVRQPLNTEAFF	TGTGCCAGCAGTTTTAAGATTGTACGACAGCCGCTGAACACTGAAGCTTTCTTT
15	.	TRBV15	TRBJ1-5	.	CATSKAREFNQPQHF	TGTGCCACCAGCAAGGCCAGGGAATTTAATCAGCCCCAGCATTTT
15	.	TRBV11-1	TRBJ2-7	TRBD1	CASSWRRQGADEQYF	TGTGCCAGCAGCTGGAGACGACAGGGGGCTGACGAGCAGTACTTC
12	.	TRBV7-9	TRBJ2-1	.	CASTPGHNEQFF	TGTGCCAGCACCCCGGGGCACAATGAGCAGTTCTTC
18	.	TRBV7-9	TRBJ1-2	TRBD1	CASSSPPGQGVGGYGYTF	TGTGCCAGCAGCTCGCCCCCGGGACAGGGTGTTGGTGGCTATGGCTACACCTTC
14	.	TRBV7-9	TRBJ2-7	.	CASSFDYREDEQYF	TGTGCCAGCAGCTTTGATTACAGGGAGGACGAGCAGTACTTC
14	.	TRBV6-1	TRBJ2-7	TRBD1	CASSDRDRSYEQYF	TGTGCCAGCAGTGATAGGGACAGGAGCTACGAGCAGTACTTC
17	.	TRBV28	TRBJ1-5	.	CASSFFQGPYSNQPQHF	TGTGCCAGCAGCTTTTTTCAGGGGCCCTATAGCAATCAGCCCCAGCATTTT
15	.	TRBV7-9	TRBJ1-5	TRBD1	CASSGTGGAYQPQHF	TGTGCCAGCAGCGGGACAGGGGGCGCGTATCAGCCCCAGCATTTT
14	.	TRBV7-6	TRBJ2-5	.	CASSPRPPPETQYF	TGTGCCAGCAGCCCTCGTCCCCCACCCGAGACCCAGTACTTC
16	.	TRBV19	TRBJ2-7	.	CASSPQFDSSTSRQYF	TGTGCCAGTAGTCCCCAGTTCGATAGCTCTACGAGTCGGCAGTACTTC
16	.	TRBV2	TRBJ1-1	.	CASSGGRVWVNTEAFF	TGTGCCAGCAGTGGCGGCAGGGTTTGGGTGAACACTGAAGCTTTCTTT
15	.	TRBV9	TRBJ1-3	.	CASSVAGSFGNTIYF	TGTGCCAGCAGCGTAGCAGGGTCTTTTGGAAACACCATATATTTT
14	.	TRBV27	TRBJ1-1	.	CASSLSRVNTEAFF	TGTGCCAGCAGTTTAAGCAGGGTGAACACTGAAGCTTTCTTT
15	.	TRBV9	TRBJ2-1	.	CASSVSGTPYNEQFF	TGTGCCAGCAGCGTTTCTGGGACCCCCTACAATGAGCAGTTCTTC
15	.	TRBV4-3	TRBJ1-5	.	CASSRTSYSNQPQHF	TGCGCCAGCAGCCGGACATCTTATAGCAATCAGCCCCAGCATTTT
13	few	TRBV28	TRBJ1-1	.	CASSPLGDTEAFF	TGTGCCAGCAGTCCCCTGGGGGATACTGAAGCTTTCTTT